The entry below describes one TCR beta chain. Its antigen is unknown. Base qualities are not provided; no much larger clone lies one nucleotide away. Library creation used the immunoSEQ multiplex PCR assay. Adaptive Biotechnology amplified the CDR3 regions from genomic DNA with a two-step multiplex PCR designed to control amplification bias. The first PCR used primers for every V and J gene segment; the second PCR added barcodes and Illumina adapters. CDR3 libraries were sequenced using an Illumina instrument. The study's processing was this. The analysis used both the pipelines supplied by the vendor and custom analysis of the raw data in R/Bioconductor with R version 3.3.0. Clonality, which ranges from 0 to 1, was calculated as the inverse of the normalised Shannon entropy across all productive clones. High-frequency clones were defined as the repertoire share of the top 100 clones, retaining only clones passing a 95% confidence test. Overlap between samples was measured with the Morisita-Horn index, while repertoire diversity was measured with the Simpson index. TCRdb mirrors the immuneACCESS table, restricted to in-frame sequences. Some clones are absent from its copies; in checked studies, under half trace to an unresolved V gene, and the reason for the others is unknown. The V and J calls and clone size are taken from that table; D and trimming were inferred from the DNA. The sample table lists around 5,200 clones, more than 75% of them with a count of one. Around 20% of the sample is held by the ten biggest clonotypes.

The data are from a study of T cell repertoires in ileal Crohn's disease (dated by TCRdb to between 2017 and 2020). With regard to the full study: At the time of surgery, about a third of patients were active smokers, and the median duration of disease was around eight years. Surgery was performed for a complication in all patients, with stricturing disease in roughly 60% and penetrating disease in approximately 40%. About half of the patients received postoperative therapy: some 12 received thiopurines and some 20 received anti-TNF agents. M0 samples consisted of biopsies taken from the inflamed part of the ileum in the surgical resection specimen. For commercial TCRB immunosequencing, about 500 nanograms of biopsy DNA were submitted for each sample. TCR repertoire analysis was done in about 59 Crohn's disease patients from a prospective multicentre cohort. The study was conducted in parallel with a multicentre cohort built to find predictors of early endoscopic recurrence after ileocolonic resection. Endoscopic postoperative recurrence was defined as a Rutgeerts score above i0. The study sequenced 171 mucosal samples from a few dozen patients, taken at several locations on the surgical specimen and at postoperative endoscopy.

The time point label on this specimen signifies: inflamed ileum from the surgical specimen. Adults with ileal or ileocolonic Crohn's disease and an indication for ileocolonic resection were eligible for inclusion. Whole ileal mucosal biopsies were kept frozen at -80 degrees C prior to DNA extraction. Genomic DNA was isolated from frozen whole biopsies using a TRizol-based method, and the DNA was quantified with a NanoDrop 2000 spectrophotometer. The investigation overall reported the following: More high-frequency clones were carried by sorted CD8 T cells than by CD4 T cells, suggesting that mucosal expansions were mainly CD8. A significantly higher proportion of clonal expansions was observed in active smokers at surgery than in non-smokers (roughly 24% vs 19%, p=0.02). Only a subgroup of patients, of unstated size, had their mucosal CD4 and CD8 T cells sorted and sequenced. Higher percentages of high-frequency clones at the time of surgery were linked to endoscopic recurrence, and every patient with clonality above 26.8% (18/57) had recurrence.

According to the germline V gene (reference sequence), CDR1 reads SGHNT and CDR2 reads YYREEE. V loses 4 bases of germline sequence and J loses 3 bases, and the interval between the two ends is 13 bases. CDR3 length: 15 amino acids, cysteine to phenylalanine. Only the CDR3 DNA stays, 45 bases, in frame from base 1. The chain links TRBV5-4 with TRBJ1-4, with the D gene not clear enough to name. Specimen: ileal tissue. The source is an adult with Crohn's disease. The base sequence is TGTGCCAGCAGCCCAACACTGGCTGCTAATGAAAAACTGTTTTTT. Its coded protein is CASSPTLAANEKLFF.